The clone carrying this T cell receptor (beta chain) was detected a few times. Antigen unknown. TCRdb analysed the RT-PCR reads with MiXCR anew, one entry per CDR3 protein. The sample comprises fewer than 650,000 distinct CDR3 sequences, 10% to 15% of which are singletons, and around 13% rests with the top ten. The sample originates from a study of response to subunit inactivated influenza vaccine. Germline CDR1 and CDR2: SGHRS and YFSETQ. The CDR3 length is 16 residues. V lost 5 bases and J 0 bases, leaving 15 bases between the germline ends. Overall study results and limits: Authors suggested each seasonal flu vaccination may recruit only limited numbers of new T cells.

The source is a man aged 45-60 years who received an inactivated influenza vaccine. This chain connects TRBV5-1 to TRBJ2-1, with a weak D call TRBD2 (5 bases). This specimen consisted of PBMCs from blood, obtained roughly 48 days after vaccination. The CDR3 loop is CASRSGTVSSYNEQFF. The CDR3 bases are TGCGCCAGCAGAAGCGGAACGGTGAGCTCCTACAATGAGCAGTTCTTC.